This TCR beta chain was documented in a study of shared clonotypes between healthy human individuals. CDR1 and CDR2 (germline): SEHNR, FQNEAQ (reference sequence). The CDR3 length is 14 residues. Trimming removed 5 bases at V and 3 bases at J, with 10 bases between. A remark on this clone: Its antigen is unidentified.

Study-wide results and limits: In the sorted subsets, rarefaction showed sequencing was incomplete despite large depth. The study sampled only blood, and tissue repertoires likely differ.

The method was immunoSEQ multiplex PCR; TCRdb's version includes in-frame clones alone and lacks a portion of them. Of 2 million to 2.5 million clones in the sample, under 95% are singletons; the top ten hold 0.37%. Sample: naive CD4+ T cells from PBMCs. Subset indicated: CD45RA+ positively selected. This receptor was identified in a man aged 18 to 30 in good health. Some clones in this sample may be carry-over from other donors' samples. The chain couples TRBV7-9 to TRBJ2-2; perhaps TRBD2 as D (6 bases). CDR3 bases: TGTGCCAGCAGCCGGGAGTACTACACCGGGGAGCTGTTTTTT. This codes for CASSREYYTGELFF.